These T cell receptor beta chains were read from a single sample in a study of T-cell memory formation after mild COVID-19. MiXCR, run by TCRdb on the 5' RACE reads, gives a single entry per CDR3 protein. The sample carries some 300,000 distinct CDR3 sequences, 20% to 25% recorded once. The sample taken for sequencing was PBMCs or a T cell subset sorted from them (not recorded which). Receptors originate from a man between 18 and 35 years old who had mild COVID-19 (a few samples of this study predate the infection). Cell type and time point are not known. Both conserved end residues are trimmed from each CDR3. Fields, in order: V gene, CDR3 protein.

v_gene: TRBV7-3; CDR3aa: ASSFTGGPDTQY
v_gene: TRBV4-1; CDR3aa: ASSQVRLAGAHEQF
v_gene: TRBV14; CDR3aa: ASSHKPHSGWGTDTQY
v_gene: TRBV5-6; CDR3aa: ASSKVPPDTQY
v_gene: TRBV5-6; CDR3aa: ASSLRAVRYNEQF
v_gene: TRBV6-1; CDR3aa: ASRFSGGMRETQY
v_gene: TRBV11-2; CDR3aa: ASSFSAGGPDTQY
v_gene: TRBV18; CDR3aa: ASSPQGQGHNEQF
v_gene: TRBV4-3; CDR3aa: ASSSRGELF
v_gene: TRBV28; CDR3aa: ASSHGTNNSPLH
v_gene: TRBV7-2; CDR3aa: ASSLALGSGANVLT
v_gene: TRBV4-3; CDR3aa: ASSQGRGAKNIQY
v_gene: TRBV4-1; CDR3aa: ASSQGVRRDANTEAF
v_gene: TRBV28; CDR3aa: ASSPDGRGARFTDTQY
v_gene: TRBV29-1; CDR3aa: SVLTDRSSYEQY
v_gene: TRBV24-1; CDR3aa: ATQIRNTGELF
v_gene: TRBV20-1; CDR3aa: SARGPSGGPRTDTQY
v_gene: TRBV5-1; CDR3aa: ASSLYGARDTEAF
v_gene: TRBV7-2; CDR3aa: ASSLVRLAGGELF
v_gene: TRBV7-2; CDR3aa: ASSLVAANTGELF
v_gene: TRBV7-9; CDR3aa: ASSPTFDSGSYEQY
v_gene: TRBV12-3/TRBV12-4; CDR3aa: ASSLGYLNTEAF
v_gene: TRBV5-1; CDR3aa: ASSRVDGSSYEQY
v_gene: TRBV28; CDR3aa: ASSSSRQKLAKNIQY
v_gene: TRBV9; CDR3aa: ASSADMLNYGYT
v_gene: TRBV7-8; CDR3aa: ASSAGLGPDTQY
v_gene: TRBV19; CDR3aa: ASSPGTLTLH
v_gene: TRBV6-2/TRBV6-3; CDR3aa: ASNENTRETQY
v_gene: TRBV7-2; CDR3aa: ASSGDRAIQY
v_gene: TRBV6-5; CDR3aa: ASSYSGGGLAETQY
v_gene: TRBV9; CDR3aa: ASSEADTQY
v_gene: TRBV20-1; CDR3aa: SARVGGDEQY
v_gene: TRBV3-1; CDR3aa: ASSLPGGDRGYEQY
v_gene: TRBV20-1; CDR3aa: SARDGTAQNTGELF
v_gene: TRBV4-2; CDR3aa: ASSQLTVGYNEQF
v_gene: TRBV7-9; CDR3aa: ASSLYEKLF
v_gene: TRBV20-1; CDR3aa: SAGRTGGAQPQH
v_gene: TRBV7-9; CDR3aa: ASSRLQGLHGYT
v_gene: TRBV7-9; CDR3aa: ASSSARVGGTEAF
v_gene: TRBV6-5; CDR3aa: ASSWGPMGYEQY
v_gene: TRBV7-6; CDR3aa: ASSLEPAANEKLF
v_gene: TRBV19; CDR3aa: ASSMSQGQETQY
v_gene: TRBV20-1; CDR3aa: SAGPGRNFNSPLH
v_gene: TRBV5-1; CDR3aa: ASSFPGPGELF
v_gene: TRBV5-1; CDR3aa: ASSFPYGYT
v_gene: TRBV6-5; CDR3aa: ATRSSYEQY
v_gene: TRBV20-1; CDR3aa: SASGRGVEQY
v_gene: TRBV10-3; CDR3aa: AISDPRGGGAEQY
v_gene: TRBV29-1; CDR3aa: SAKGLGETQY
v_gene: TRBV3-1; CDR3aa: ASSQYGNEQF
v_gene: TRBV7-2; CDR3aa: ASSFIGFAADTQY
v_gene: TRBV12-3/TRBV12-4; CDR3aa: DSSFGRPDTQY
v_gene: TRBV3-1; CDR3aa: ASSQGRGLAF